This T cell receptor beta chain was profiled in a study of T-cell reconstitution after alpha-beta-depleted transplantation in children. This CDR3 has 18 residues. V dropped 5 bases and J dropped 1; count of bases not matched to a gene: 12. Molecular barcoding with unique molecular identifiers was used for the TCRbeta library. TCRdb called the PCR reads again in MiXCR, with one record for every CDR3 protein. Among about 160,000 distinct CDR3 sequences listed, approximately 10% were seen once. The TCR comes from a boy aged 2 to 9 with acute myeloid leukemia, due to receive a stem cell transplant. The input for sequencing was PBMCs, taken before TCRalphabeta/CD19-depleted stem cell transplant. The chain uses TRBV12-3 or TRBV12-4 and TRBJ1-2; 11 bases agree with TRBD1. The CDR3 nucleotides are TGTGCCAGCAGTGTGCACGGGACAGGGGGATCCCTTAACTATGGCTACACCTTC. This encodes CASSVHGTGGSLNYGYTF.